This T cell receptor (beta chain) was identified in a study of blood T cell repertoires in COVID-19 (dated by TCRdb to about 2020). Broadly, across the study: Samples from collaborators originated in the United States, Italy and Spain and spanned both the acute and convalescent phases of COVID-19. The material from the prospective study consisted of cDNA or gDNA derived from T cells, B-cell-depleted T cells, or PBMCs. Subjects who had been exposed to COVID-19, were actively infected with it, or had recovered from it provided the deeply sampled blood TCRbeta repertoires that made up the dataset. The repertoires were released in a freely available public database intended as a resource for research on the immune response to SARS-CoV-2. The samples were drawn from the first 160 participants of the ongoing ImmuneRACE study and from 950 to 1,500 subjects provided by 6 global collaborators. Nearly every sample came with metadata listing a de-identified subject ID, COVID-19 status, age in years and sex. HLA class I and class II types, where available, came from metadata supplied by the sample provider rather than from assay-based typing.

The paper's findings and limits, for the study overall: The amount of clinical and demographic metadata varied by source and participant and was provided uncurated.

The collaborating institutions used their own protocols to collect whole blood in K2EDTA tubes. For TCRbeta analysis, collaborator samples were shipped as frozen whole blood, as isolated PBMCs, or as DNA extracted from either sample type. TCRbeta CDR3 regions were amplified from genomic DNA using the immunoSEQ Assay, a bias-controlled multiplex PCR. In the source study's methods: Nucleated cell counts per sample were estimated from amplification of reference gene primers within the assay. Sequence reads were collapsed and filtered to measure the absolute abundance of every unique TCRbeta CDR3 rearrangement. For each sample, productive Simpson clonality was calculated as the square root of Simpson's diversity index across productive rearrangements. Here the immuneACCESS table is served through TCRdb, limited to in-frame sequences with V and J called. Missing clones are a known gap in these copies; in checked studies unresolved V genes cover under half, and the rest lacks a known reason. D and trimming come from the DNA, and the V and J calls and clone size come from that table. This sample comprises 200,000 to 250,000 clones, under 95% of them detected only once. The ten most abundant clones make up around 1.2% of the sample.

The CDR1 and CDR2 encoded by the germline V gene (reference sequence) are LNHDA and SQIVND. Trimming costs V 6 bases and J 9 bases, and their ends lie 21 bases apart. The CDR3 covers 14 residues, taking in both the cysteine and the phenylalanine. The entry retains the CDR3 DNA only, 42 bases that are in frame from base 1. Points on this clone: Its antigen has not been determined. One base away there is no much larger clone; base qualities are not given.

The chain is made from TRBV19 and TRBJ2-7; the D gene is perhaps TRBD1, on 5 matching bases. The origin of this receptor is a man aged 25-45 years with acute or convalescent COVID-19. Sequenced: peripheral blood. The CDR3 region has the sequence CASSRADLGRGQYF. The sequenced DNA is TGTGCCAGTAGCCGGGCCGACCTGGGGCGCGGGCAGTACTTC.